This entry lists 17 T cell receptor beta chains sequenced from one sample in a study of T cell repertoires in cytomegalovirus infection. TCRdb itself ran the reads through MiXCR, one entry per CDR3 protein. The profile shows about 310,000 distinct CDR3 sequences, about 8.8% of them singletons. The sequencing input was PBMCs. These receptors originate from a human donor in good health (CMV status not recorded). Some clones in this sample may be carry-over from other donors' samples.

This clonotype was detected many times. The chain links TRBV7-9 to TRBJ2-1; possible D gene TRBD2, 6 bases. Trimming took off 11 bases at V and 8 bases at J, with 16 bases between the two ends. This CDR3 has 12 residues. CDR1 is SEHNR, CDR2 FQNEAQ, per germline (reference sequence). CDR3: CASGEVSDEQFF. The CDR3 nucleotides are TGTGCCTCGGGGGAAGTCTCGGATGAGCAGTTCTTC.

The chain employs TRBV20-1 and TRBJ1-2, with 7 bases aligning to TRBD1. CDR3 size: 16 residues. V was pared by 1 base and J by 8 bases, with 16 bases of the junction left unmatched. Germline V CDR1 and CDR2: DFQATT, SNEGSKA (reference sequence). The CDR3 DNA is TGCAGTGCTAGAGCCCCCGGGCCAGGGGGTACCGAAGGCTACACCTTC. It translates to CSARAPGPGGTEGYTF.

This clonotype was detected ten times or more. The rearrangement uses TRBV28 and TRBJ1-1, with 8 positions matching TRBD1. V trimming: 3 bases; J trimming: 0 bases; junction bases outside the gene matches: 6. The CDR3 sequence is 16 residues long. The germline CDR1 and CDR2 sequences are MDHEN and SYDVKM. The chain's CDR3 is CASSLQGAQMNTEAFF. In nucleotides, the CDR3 is TGTGCCAGCAGTTTGCAGGGGGCGCAGATGAACACTGAAGCTTTCTTT.

This clonotype was recorded many times. The rearrangement uses TRBV11-3 and TRBJ2-2, with D tentatively TRBD1 or TRBD2 (5 bases each). This CDR3 has 16 residues. The germline CDR1 and CDR2 sequences are SGHNT and YENEEA. Between the trimmed V and J ends, which lost 5 bases and 0 bases, there was a span of 13 bases. The CDR3 nucleotides are TGTGCCAGCAGCCCGGGGACCGCCTCGAACACCGGGGAGCTGTTTTTT. Residues: CASSPGTASNTGELFF. The variable domain in full, completed from reference TRBV11-3 and TRBJ2-2, reads EAGVVQSPRYKIIEKKQPVAFWCNPISGHNTLYWYLQNLGQGPELLIRYENEEAVDDSQLPKDRFSAERLKGVDSTLKIQPAELGDSAVYLCASSPGTASNTGELFFGEGSRLTVL.

The chain couples TRBV20-1 to TRBJ1-2; D is uncertain. V was shortened by 0 bases and J by 4 bases, with 9 bases between the two germline ends. Germline V gene data show CDR1 as DFQATT and CDR2 as SNEGSKA (reference sequence). The CDR3 is 13 amino acids. Here the CDR3 DNA reads TGCAGTGCTAGAGATCACCGCAGCTATGGCTACACCTTC. It encodes CSARDHRSYGYTF.

This clonotype was detected many times. The chain recombines TRBV19 with TRBJ1-5; no clear D. The germline V and J ends were trimmed by 3 bases and 0 bases, with 9 bases remaining between them. The CDR3 sequence is 15 residues long. Germline CDR1 reads LNHDA; CDR2 reads SQIVND (reference sequence). CDR3 in amino acids: CASSMEGNSNQPQHF. CDR3 bases: TGTGCCAGTAGTATGGAGGGAAATAGCAATCAGCCCCAGCATTTT.

The CDR3 is CSVALLAKNIQYF. The CDR3 DNA sequence: TGCAGCGTTGCCCTCCTAGCCAAAAACATTCAGTACTTC. The chain has TRBV29-1 and TRBJ2-4; D ambiguous. The CDR3 totals 13 residues. The V and J ends lost 4 bases and 0 bases respectively, with 7 bases between them. Germline CDR1 reads SQVTM; CDR2 reads ANQGSEA. Combining the CDR3 with reference TRBV29-1 and TRBJ2-4 gives the whole variable domain SAVISQKPSRDICQRGTSLTIQCQVDSQVTMMFWYRQQPGQSLTLIATANQGSEATYESGFVIDKFPISRPNLTFSTLTVSNMSPEDSSIYLCSVALLAKNIQYFGAGTRLSVL.

There are many counts of this clonotype. This chain connects TRBV7-3 to TRBJ2-3; the D gene is possibly TRBD2 (6 bases). The V gene's germline CDR1 is SGHTA and CDR2 FQGTGA. The CDR3 is 13 residues long. Trimming stripped 3 bases from V and 14 bases from J, with 18 bases between. Here the CDR3 reads CASSLESREVVYF. In nucleotides, the CDR3 is TGTGCCAGCAGCTTGGAGTCTAGGGAGGTCGTGTATTTT.

This clonotype has only a few counts. CDR3 sequence (DNA): TGTGCCAGCTCACCAAATGACAGGAACTATGGCTACACCTTC. Amino acid sequence: CASSPNDRNYGYTF. The chain has TRBV18 and TRBJ1-2, with a tentative D call TRBD1 (6 bases). Between the trimmed V and J ends, which lost 2 bases and 2 bases, there was a span of 9 bases. Germline loops: CDR1 KGHSH, CDR2 LQKENI. CDR3 length equals 14 residues. Looking up the rest from reference TRBV18 and TRBJ1-2 gives the full variable domain: NAGVMQNPRHLVRRRGQEARLRCSPMKGHSHVYWYRQLPEEGLKFMVYLQKENIIDESGMPKERFSAEFPKEGPSILRIQQVVRGDSAAYFCASSPNDRNYGYTFGSGTRLTVV.

This clonotype was found many times. The J gene is TRBJ2-3, the V gene TRBV2, with TRBD2 identical over 10 bases. The CDR3 runs 16 residues. Germline CDR1 and CDR2: SNHLY and FYNNEI. The trim removed 2 bases at V and 5 bases at J, leaving 7 bases unmatched. The CDR3, as DNA: TGTGCCAGCAGTGAACAGTCTAGCGGGGGTATAGATACGCAGTATTTT. Protein sequence: CASSEQSSGGIDTQYF.

This clonotype was found a few times. This chain connects TRBV18 to TRBJ1-2, with D perhaps TRBD1 (5 bases). In germline, CDR1 is KGHSH, CDR2 LQKENI. CDR3 length: 14 amino acids. V lost 5 bases to trimming and J lost 6 bases, with 16 bases between them. CDR3 sequence: CASSTWTGLDGYTF. CDR3 DNA: TGTGCCAGCTCAACCTGGACGGGACTTGATGGCTACACCTTC.

This clonotype came up a few times. The chain combines TRBV20-1 with TRBJ1-1; 7 positions match TRBD1. The CDR3 length is 14 residues. The germline gives CDR1 DFQATT, CDR2 SNEGSKA (reference sequence). The V gene end was trimmed by 3 bases and the J gene end by 3 bases; junction bases not matched to a gene: 7. The CDR3 sequence: CSASLGRGHTEAFF. The CDR3 DNA reads as TGCAGTGCTAGCCTGGGAAGGGGGCACACTGAAGCTTTCTTT.

This clonotype came up many times. V usage is TRBV20-1 and J usage is TRBJ2-1; 9 nucleotides agree with TRBD1. The germline V gene encodes CDR1 DFQATT and CDR2 SNEGSKA (reference sequence). J was trimmed by 4 bases and V by 6 bases; bases with no gene match: 4. The CDR3 length is 13 residues. The CDR3 DNA follows: TGCAGTGCCCCCGGACAGGGGTACAATGAGCAGTTCTTC. Its translation: CSAPGQGYNEQFF.

This clonotype was picked up many times. The gene calls are TRBV10-3 and TRBJ2-7; D is undetermined. Trimming removed 10 bases from V and 4 bases from J, with 11 bases in between. Germline lookup yields CDR1 ENHRY and CDR2 SYGVKD. This CDR3 has 11 residues. The CDR3 DNA is TGTGCCACCTTAGACTCTTACGAGCAGTACTTC. Protein product: CATLDSYEQYF.

This clonotype was seen a handful of times. The V gene is TRBV10-2, the J gene TRBJ2-5; 9 bases fit TRBD2. J lost 5 bases, V lost 0 bases, and 10 bases had no gene match. The germline gives CDR1 WSHSY, CDR2 SAAADI. The CDR3 sequence is 17 residues long. The CDR3 coding sequence is TGCGCCAGCAGTGAGTCGAAAGTCGAAACTAGCGGGGAGACCCAGTACTTC. It codes for CASSESKVETSGETQYF.

At least ten counts were recorded for this clonotype. J is TRBJ2-2 and V is TRBV7-3; D gene unclear. This CDR3 comprises 14 residues. The V end was cut by 2 bases, the J end by 1 base, with 5 bases between. CDR1 and CDR2 from the germline V gene are SGHTA and FQGTGA. The CDR3 DNA is TGTGCCAGCAGCTTATTCGTGAACACCGGGGAGCTGTTTTTT. Its protein is CASSLFVNTGELFF.

The chain recombines TRBV29-1 with TRBJ1-1; D remains unclear. Germline CDR1 reads SQVTM; CDR2 reads ANQGSEA. The CDR3 spans 11 residues. In DNA form, the CDR3 reads TGCAGGGCTGACCCTGGCGCTGAAGCTTTCTTT. This encodes CRADPGAEAFF.